The clone carrying this T cell receptor (beta chain) is a singleton in its sample. Its antigen remains unidentified. This entry comes from a study of T-cell memory formation after mild COVID-19. Study-level background: Among the donors, TCR clusters were largely specific to each donor. Study observations and caveats: From day 15 to 85, contracting clones were balanced between CD4 and CD8, whereas later expanders leaned toward CD4+.

Using its own MiXCR run on the 5' RACE reads, TCRdb lists one record per CDR3 protein. The sample has 450,000 to 650,000 distinct CDR3 sequences, about a fifth seen once; the top ten hold 9.5% to 15%. The CDR3 extends over 14 amino acids. Germline V lookup: CDR1 LNHNV, CDR2 YYDKDF (reference sequence). V lost 5 bases, J lost 14 bases, and 14 bases stayed unmatched. The V and J genes are TRBV15 and TRBJ2-3; 9 nucleotides line up with TRBD1. The source material was PBMCs or a T cell subset sorted from them (not recorded which). This clonotype was obtained from an adult woman who had mild COVID-19 (a few samples of this study predate the infection). Cell type and time point are not known. The CDR3 protein is CATSVRTGEGRVYF. The DNA of the CDR3 is TGTGCCACCAGCGTCAGGACAGGGGAGGGCCGGGTGTATTTT. The variable domain in full, completed from reference TRBV15 and TRBJ2-3, reads DAMVIQNPRYQVTQFGKPVTLSCSQTLNHNVMYWYQQKSSQAPKLLFHYYDKDFNNEADTPDNFQSRRPNTSFCFLDIRSPGLGDTAMYLCATSVRTGEGRVYFGPGTRLTVL.